One and the same sample provided the 15 T cell receptor beta chains below, sequenced in a study of read filtering for tumor transcriptome and immune sequencing. The library was built from 400 ng RNA with molecular barcoded adaptors for alpha/delta and beta/gamma chains. MiXCR, run by TCRdb on the reads, gives a single entry per CDR3 protein. The table has about 41,000 distinct CDR3 sequences, around 15% seen once. The sequenced material came from a population of CD138-negative cells sorted from bone marrow. Receptor source: a donor aged 40 or older with multiple myeloma.

This clonotype was counted at least ten times. The chain has TRBV4-1 and TRBJ1-1, with D perhaps matching TRBD1 (5 bases). Trimming stripped 4 bases from V and 4 bases from J, with 16 bases between. Looked up from germline, CDR1 is MGHRA and CDR2 is YSYEKL. The CDR3 has 15 amino acids. The CDR3 protein is CASSRLLTGGTEAFF. The CDR3 bases are TGCGCCAGCAGCCGACTTTTGACCGGGGGCACTGAAGCTTTCTTT.

V and J are TRBV11-2 and TRBJ2-7; 9 nucleotides align to TRBD1. The CDR3 is 16 amino acids. The V gene's germline CDR1 is SGHAT and CDR2 FQNNGV. V trimming: 2 bases; J trimming: 5 bases; junction bases outside the gene matches: 10. CDR3 sequence: CASSLFPTGGNDEQYF. The CDR3 bases are TGTGCCAGCAGCTTATTTCCTACAGGGGGCAATGACGAGCAGTACTTC.

There are many counts of this clonotype. The V gene is TRBV7-8, the J gene TRBJ2-7; TRBD1 or TRBD2 may be the D gene (6 bases each). V lost 5 bases and J lost 4, with 15 bases in between. The CDR3 extends over 14 amino acids. Per germline, CDR1 SGHVS and CDR2 FQNEAQ. DNA of the CDR3: TGTGCCAGCAGCCTAGGTTGGGGGGCGTACGAGCAGTACTTC. Protein: CASSLGWGAYEQYF.

With regard to this clonotype: Its ends do not fully match the called genes, so a read error is possible. V and J are TRBV28 and TRBJ2-1; the match to TRBD2 covers 15 bases. CDR1 is MDHEN and CDR2 is SYDVKM in the germline V gene. The CDR3 extends over 18 amino acids. The CDR3: CASSTQGLAGGNYNEQFF. CDR3 DNA: TGCGCCAGCAGTACCCAGGGACTAGCGGGAGGAAACTACAATGAGCAGTTCTTC.

Notes on this clonotype: Germline and junction disagree at one end, which may indicate a read error. This chain links TRBV28 with TRBJ2-1; 7 nucleotides match TRBD2. The CDR3 has 15 amino acids. CDR1 is MDHEN and CDR2 is SYDVKM in the germline V gene. In DNA form, the CDR3 reads TGCGCCAGCAGCTGGGACGGGGGGTTCTACAATGAGCAGTTCTTC. Protein product: CASSWDGGFYNEQFF.

This clonotype was detected many times. J is TRBJ2-5 and V is TRBV6-6; 14 positions match TRBD2. CDR3 length: 16 residues. Germline CDR1 is MNHNY and CDR2 is SVGAGI (reference sequence). Trimming at V came to 7 bases and at J to 4 bases, leaving 8 bases not matched to a gene. The CDR3 sequence is CASTSGLAGVPETQYF. In DNA form, the CDR3 reads TGTGCCAGCACTTCGGGACTAGCGGGAGTACCAGAGACCCAGTACTTC.

In regard to this clonotype: At one end the junction does not follow the germline gene, possibly because of a read error. The chain employs TRBV14 and TRBJ2-1; unclear D gene. Germline V lookup: CDR1 SGHDN, CDR2 FVKESK. This CDR3 comprises 14 residues. In DNA, the CDR3 is TGCGCCAGCAGCCAAGGTCAGAACTGCAATGAGCAGTTCTTC. Translation gives CASSQGQNCNEQFF.

The table lists this clonotype with many counts. At one of its ends the junction is not consistent with the germline gene, which may arise from a read error. V gene TRBV7-9 combines with J gene TRBJ2-3, with TRBD1 matching over 8 bases. The CDR3 contains 15 residues. From germline, CDR1 is SEHNR and CDR2 FQNEAQ (reference sequence). The CDR3 sequence is CASRGTGGNTDTQYF. CDR3 sequence (DNA): TGTGCCAGCAGAGGCACAGGGGGGAACACAGATACGCAGTATTTC.

V is TRBV5-6 and J is TRBJ2-7; maybe TRBD2 (6 bases). Germline CDR1 reads SGHDT; CDR2 reads YYEEEE. The CDR3 contains 14 residues. V was clipped by 4 bases and J by 3 bases, with 14 bases between them. The CDR3 sequence: CASSPGLIHYEQYF. CDR3 DNA: TGTGCCAGCAGCCCGGGACTTATCCACTACGAGCAGTACTTC.

This clonotype was seen a handful of times. V usage is TRBV20-1 and J usage is TRBJ1-5; the match to TRBD1 covers 7 bases. With V trimmed by 1 base and J by 7 bases, 10 bases remained unmatched. The CDR3 has 15 amino acids. CDR1 and CDR2 from the germline V gene are DFQATT and SNEGSKA (reference sequence). CDR3 DNA: TGCAGTGCTAGAGGGCCAGGGGGACGGACCCAGCCCCAGCATTTT. Translation: CSARGPGGRTQPQHF.

This clonotype has a handful of counts. J is TRBJ1-1 and V is TRBV10-3; D uncertain. V was cut by 3 bases and J by 4 bases, with 9 bases left in between. Germline CDR1 ENHRY, CDR2 SYGVKD. The CDR3 contains 13 residues. The CDR3 bases are TGTGCCATCAGTGATTCGACCCCCACTGAAGCTTTCTTT. This translates into CAISDSTPTEAFF.

This clonotype was counted between two and nine times. Compared with germline, one end of the junction differs, possibly owing to a read error. The genes are TRBV12-3 or TRBV12-4 and TRBJ2-1; D assignment may be TRBD1 or TRBD2 (5 bases each). The CDR3 totals 13 residues. As DNA, the CDR3 is TGTGCCAGCAGACGGGACGGATATGTTGAGCAGTCCTTC. Translated, it gives CASRRDGYVEQSF.

This clonotype occurred many times. The chain combines TRBV10-3 with TRBJ2-1; TRBD2 matches at 7 bases. The germline V gene encodes CDR1 ENHRY and CDR2 SYGVKD. This CDR3 is 10 amino acids long. The ends lost 8 bases at V and 9 bases at J; junction bases unmatched: 1. CDR3 amino acids: CAIGGGEQFF. The CDR3, as DNA: TGTGCCATCGGGGGGGGTGAGCAGTTCTTC.

The chain recombines TRBV12-3 or TRBV12-4 with TRBJ2-1, with D perhaps assigned TRBD1 or TRBD2 (5 bases each). There are 13 residues in the CDR3. Trimming shortened V by 4 bases and J by 10 bases, and 14 bases separated the two germline ends. CDR3 bases: TGTGCCAGCAGTTCGGGACGAGCGTACGAGCAGTTCTTC. This codes for CASSSGRAYEQFF.

This clonotype is medium-sized in the sample. This chain connects TRBV3-1 to TRBJ2-1; 10 bases line up with TRBD2. Germline CDR1 and CDR2: LGHDT and YNNKEL (reference sequence). The V gene end was trimmed by 1 base and the J gene end by 7 bases; junction bases not matched to a gene: 10. CDR3 size: 17 residues. The CDR3 here is CASSQALAGVPRNEQFF. The DNA for the CDR3 is TGTGCCAGCAGCCAAGCTCTAGCGGGAGTTCCTCGGAATGAGCAGTTCTTC.